Included here is one T cell receptor beta chain sequence, with context. The data were obtained in a study of blood T cell repertoires in COVID-19. In the study overall: Samples representing acute and convalescent COVID-19 were sourced from the United States, Italy and Spain. PBMCs, B-cell-depleted T cells, or T cells were the source of the cDNA or gDNA that made up the material.

V lost 4 bases to trimming and J lost 3 bases, with 17 bases between them. CDR3 size: 16 residues. The V gene's germline CDR1 is LNHDA and CDR2 SQIVND (reference sequence). In the original analysis: Nucleated cell counts were estimated from reference gene primer amplification. Here immunoSEQ multiplex PCR was the method, and the copy in TCRdb shows in-frame clones only, minus some. For V, J and clone size, that table is used; D and trimming come from the DNA. The repertoire includes around 280,000 clones, around 87% of them detected once, and about 2.2% sits in the top ten. V and J are TRBV19 and TRBJ2-3; the D gene is possibly TRBD2 (7 bases). Sequenced: peripheral blood. The TCR was taken from a woman in her 50s who had recovered from COVID-19. CDR3 nucleotides: TGTGCCAGTAGTACCGCGTGGGGGGGCGTAACAGATACGCAGTATTTT. This encodes CASSTAWGGVTDTQYF.